This entry features one TCR beta chain sequence. What it binds is unknown. The CDR3 consists of 14 residues. Germline V gives CDR1 MGHRA, CDR2 YSYEKL. The V end was cut by 2 bases, the J end by 4 bases, with 12 bases between. The sample comes from a study of shared clonotypes between healthy human individuals. Study-level information: Per donor, three plates held CD4 naive cells, three held CD4 memory, two held CD8 naive and one held CD8 memory. Study results and caveats: Sequencing depth was a factor that was expected to affect clonotype sharing among donors.

Nashville, Tennessee was home to all donors, who were Caucasian adults. Authors' processing steps: ImmunoSEQ yielded junction-only sequences lacking quality scores, so filtering differed. The protocol was immunoSEQ multiplex PCR, while the TCRdb copy is restricted to in-frame clones and leaves out a portion. That table furnishes V, J and clone size, whereas the DNA furnished D and trimming. The table has about 340,000 clones, over 70% seen once. This receptor was identified in a man younger than 45 in good health. The chain recombines TRBV4-1 with TRBJ2-7; tentatively, D is TRBD2 (5 bases). Material: memory CD4+ T cells sorted from blood. The subset denotes: CD45RA-negative fraction. The CDR3 coding sequence is TGCGCCAGCAGCCAAACGGGGTCGAGTTACGAGCAGTACTTC. It is translated as CASSQTGSSYEQYF.